This T cell receptor (beta chain) derives from a study of T cell responses to AZD1222 COVID-19 vaccine. Analyses pooled second doses at about 4 or about 12 weeks. Sequencing was performed with immunoSEQ multiplex PCR; in TCRdb, only in-frame clones are kept and a portion is missing. The sample holds 150,000 or so clones, roughly nine tenths seen once. The CDR3 has 15 amino acids. The germline V gene has CDR1 MNHEY and CDR2 SVGAGI. V lost 2 bases to trimming and J lost 8 bases, with 18 bases between them. The source was peripheral blood, collected 28 days after the second AZD1222 dose. This chain uses TRBV6-5 with TRBJ1-1; D remains unclear. The sequence was obtained from an adult who received the AZD1222 COVID-19 vaccine. In DNA form, the CDR3 reads TGTGCCAGCAGTTACCGCGGACGCGGCCAAGGCGAAGCTTTCTTT. Its translation is CASSYRGRGQGEAFF.